This T cell receptor beta chain derives from a study of blood T cell repertoires in COVID-19. Germline V CDR1 and CDR2: MNHNS, SASEGT. V shed 3 bases, J shed 9 bases, and the junction held 10 bases outside the gene matches. The CDR3 extends over 15 amino acids. Assay used: immunoSEQ multiplex PCR; TCRdb lists only in-frame clones, some missing. This sample has fewer than 500,000 clones, with over 65% found just once. The sample comprised peripheral blood. The chain has TRBV6-1 and TRBJ2-3; 9 bases align to TRBD2. This sequence originates from a human donor with acute or convalescent COVID-19. The donor label of this sample is uncertain. DNA of the CDR3: TGTGCCAGCAGTGATGTGTTAGCGGGAGTCGCCACGCAGTATTTT. Residues: CASSDVLAGVATQYF.